A selection of T cell receptor beta chains follows, all from one sample in a study of blood T cell repertoires in COVID-19. Produced via immunoSEQ multiplex PCR; TCRdb's table is partial and in-frame only. The table shows 240,000 or so clones, with roughly 87% occurring only once. Sequenced input: peripheral blood. These receptor sequences come from a woman younger than 45 with acute or convalescent COVID-19. The CDR3 runs from the conserved cysteine through the conserved F or W. The order of the fields is V gene, D gene, J gene, clone size, CDR3 protein, CDR3 DNA. The D gene is left open where the match is weak. Clone size is shown for a subset of rows, as once, few, many or a class of expanded clone.

TRBV10-2	-	TRBJ2-2	few	CASSVQIGELFF	TGCGCCAGCAGTGTGCAGATCGGGGAGCTGTTTTTT
TRBV6-5	-	TRBJ1-5	few	CASRFRGGPNQPQHF	TGTGCCAGCAGATTCCGAGGGGGACCCAATCAGCCCCAGCATTTT
TRBV7-3	-	TRBJ2-7	-	CASSPTGTPYEQYF	TGTGCCAGCAGCCCCACCGGGACACCCTACGAGCAGTACTTC
TRBV9	TRBD2	TRBJ2-2	-	CASTNPGGTDTGELFF	TGTGCCAGCACTAACCCGGGAGGGACCGACACCGGGGAGCTGTTTTTT
TRBV2	TRBD1	TRBJ1-3	-	CASSAGGVGGNTIYF	TGTGCCAGCAGCGCAGGGGGCGTTGGCGGAAACACCATATATTTT
TRBV27	-	TRBJ2-7	-	CAGSFGQAHEQYF	TGTGCCGGCAGTTTTGGTCAGGCCCACGAGCAGTACTTC
TRBV6-1	TRBD1	TRBJ2-7	-	CASSEGTGFSYEQYF	TGTGCCAGCAGTGAAGGGACAGGTTTCTCCTACGAGCAGTACTTC
TRBV5-1	TRBD1	TRBJ2-7	-	CASSPPRQGNHEQYF	TGCGCCAGCAGCCCCCCACGACAGGGGAACCACGAGCAGTACTTC
TRBV27	TRBD1	TRBJ2-2	-	CATRQGANTGELFF	TGTGCCACCCGACAGGGGGCGAACACCGGGGAGCTGTTTTTT
TRBV5-1	-	TRBJ2-7	-	CASSLGPGDEQYF	TGCGCCAGCAGCTTGGGTCCGGGGGACGAGCAGTACTTC
TRBV18	TRBD1	TRBJ1-4	-	CASSPQGQGFEKLFF	TGTGCCAGCTCACCACAGGGACAGGGTTTTGAAAAACTGTTTTTT
TRBV30	TRBD1	TRBJ1-6	-	CACHKDRGYNSPLHF	TGTGCCTGCCATAAGGACAGGGGCTATAATTCACCCCTCCACTTT
TRBV7-7	-	TRBJ2-3	-	CASSPITRVTDTQYF	TGTGCTAGCAGCCCTATCACTAGAGTCACAGATACGCAGTATTTT
TRBV5-4	-	TRBJ2-5	once	CASSSPKGDKETQYF	TGTGCCAGCAGCTCCCCCAAAGGAGATAAGGAGACCCAGTACTTC
TRBV27	TRBD1	TRBJ2-7	-	CASSLSLGQVTYEQYF	TGTGCCAGCAGTTTAAGCCTTGGACAGGTGACCTACGAGCAGTACTTC
TRBV5-4	-	TRBJ1-2	-	CASSFEVRSYGYTF	TGTGCCAGCAGCTTTGAGGTTCGATCGTATGGCTACACCTTC
TRBV6-6	-	TRBJ1-1	-	CASSYTGTEAFF	TGTGCCAGCAGTTATACCGGGACAGAAGCTTTCTTT
TRBV20-1	-	TRBJ1-5	once	CSASDGGNNQPQHF	TGCAGTGCTAGTGATGGAGGCAACAATCAGCCCCAGCATTTT
TRBV7-8	TRBD1	TRBJ2-5	-	CASRPLLRARGSETQYF	TGTGCCAGCAGGCCCCTCCTCCGGGCCAGGGGGTCAGAGACCCAGTACTTC
TRBV7-2	TRBD2	TRBJ2-1	-	CASSLASGSHNEQFF	TGTGCCAGCAGCTTAGCTAGCGGGAGCCACAATGAGCAGTTCTTC
TRBV5-1	TRBD2	TRBJ2-2	-	CASSPLGLAGTLNTGELFF	TGCGCCAGCAGCCCATTAGGGCTAGCGGGGACATTGAACACCGGGGAGCTGTTTTTT